A single sample gave rise to the 26 T cell receptor beta chains below, sequenced in a study of CD8 T cells in ankylosing spondylitis (dated by TCRdb to 2017 to 2019). Receptor libraries were prepared by 5' RACE. Sequencer: Illumina HiSeq 2500. TCRdb reran the public reads through fastp at Q25 and MiXCR, keeping productive beta chains. Entries that share a CDR3 protein sequence are merged under the most common genes and DNA. For this sample there are some 840,000 distinct CDR3 sequences; about 10% appear just once. The ten top clones hold approximately 0.46% of the sample. What the authors observed across the whole study: A TCR beta motif made up of several highly homologous amino acid variants appeared to be characteristic of blood from ankylosing spondylitis patients.

Their target antigens are unknown. Sequencing input: blood, either unsorted or a sorted T cell fraction (not recorded which). The source is a male donor with ankylosing spondylitis.

The rearrangement links TRBV7-9 to TRBJ1-5; no clear D gene. The CDR3 extends over 13 amino acids. Germline CDR1 and CDR2: SEHNR and FQNEAQ (reference sequence). V lost 4 bases and J 8 bases, leaving 12 bases between the germline ends. CDR3 residues: CASSWGSDEPQHF. The CDR3 region has the DNA TGTGCCAGCAGCTGGGGATCTGACGAGCCCCAGCATTTT.

This chain joins TRBV4-3 and TRBJ1-2; D is ambiguous. V lost 0 bases to trimming and J lost 0 bases, with 8 bases between them. This CDR3 has 15 amino acids. From germline, CDR1 is LGHNA and CDR2 YSLEER. CDR3 coding DNA: TGCGCCAGCAGCCAAGATATCGGGGCTAACTATGGCTACACCTTC. It encodes CASSQDIGANYGYTF.

This clonotype showed up just a few times. This chain connects TRBV20-1 to TRBJ1-2; 9 bases align to TRBD1. The V and J ends lost 2 bases and 4 bases, in that order; junction bases with no gene match: 8. This CDR3 comprises 15 residues. The germline V gene encodes CDR1 DFQATT and CDR2 SNEGSKA (reference sequence). The CDR3 DNA reads as TGCAGTGCTAGACGGGGACAGGGCTCCTTCTATGGCTACACCTTC. Translation: CSARRGQGSFYGYTF.

This clonotype was observed a handful of times. This sequence joins TRBV7-2 and TRBJ2-5, with 7 bases matching TRBD2. V shed 5 bases and J 2 bases; nucleotides not matched to a gene: 8. In germline, CDR1 is SGHTA, CDR2 FQGNSA. The CDR3 consists of 15 residues. The CDR3 DNA reads as TGTGCCAGCAGCCTCTATCCGGGGGGACAAGAGACCCAGTACTTC. Translated, it gives CASSLYPGGQETQYF.

The chain joins TRBV5-1 to TRBJ2-5, with D possibly matching TRBD2 (5 bases). V gave up 5 bases and J gave up 5 bases, with 10 bases separating them. Germline CDR1 SGHRS, CDR2 YFSETQ. The CDR3 runs 12 residues. CDR3 amino acids: CASRSRGETQYF. CDR3 bases: TGCGCCAGCAGGAGCCGAGGGGAGACCCAGTACTTC. The full variable domain, its missing parts supplied by reference TRBV5-1 and TRBJ2-5, is KAGVTQTPRYLIKTRGQQVTLSCSPISGHRSVSWYQQTPGQGLQFLFEYFSETQRNKGNFPGRFSGRQFSNSRSEMNVSTLELGDSALYLCASRSRGETQYFGPGTRLLVL.

In this sample, this clonotype turned up a few times. The chain uses TRBV7-2 and TRBJ1-4; D gene uncertain. The germline V and J ends were trimmed by 4 bases and 7 bases, with 16 bases remaining between them. The length of the CDR3 is 15 residues. Germline V gene sequence: CDR1 SGHTA, CDR2 FQGNSA. CDR3 sequence: CASSSRTTSSEKLFF. For the CDR3, the DNA is TGTGCCAGCAGCTCTCGGACTACGTCGAGTGAAAAACTGTTTTTT.

This clonotype has a handful of counts. The chain carries TRBV6-1 and TRBJ2-5; D is perhaps TRBD2 (6 bases). The CDR3 sequence is 15 residues long. CDR1 and CDR2 from the germline V gene are MNHNS and SASEGT. The V end lost 5 bases, the J end lost 7 bases, and 20 bases lay between the germline ends. The CDR3 DNA sequence: TGTGCCAGCAGTATCGGGACCTCCCCCGGGGGGACCCAGTACTTC. Amino acid sequence: CASSIGTSPGGTQYF.

This clonotype was counted only a few times. J is TRBJ2-3 and V is TRBV7-9; D not resolved. The CDR3 contains 15 residues. CDR1 and CDR2 from the germline V gene are SEHNR and FQNEAQ (reference sequence). Trimming left V 2 bases short and J 2 bases short, with 11 bases between. The CDR3 loop reads CASSLSGLATDTQYF. DNA for the CDR3: TGTGCCAGCAGCTTATCGGGTTTGGCCACAGATACGCAGTATTTT.

This clonotype was recorded many times. This chain uses TRBV29-1 with TRBJ2-3; D remains ambiguous. V lost 3 bases and J 4 bases, leaving 5 bases between the germline ends. The CDR3 is 11 amino acids. Per the germline V gene, CDR1 is SQVTM and CDR2 is ANQGSEA. The CDR3 DNA sequence: TGCAGCGTTGATGTTGCAGATACGCAGTATTTT. It yields the protein CSVDVADTQYF.

DNA for the CDR3: TGCAGTGCTAGGCGGGACAGGGGGACGTTGGAGCAGTACTTC. Protein: CSARRDRGTLEQYF. The chain uses TRBV20-1 and TRBJ2-7; 11 nucleotides agree with TRBD1. The V gene end was trimmed by 3 bases and the J gene end by 7 bases; junction bases not matched to a gene: 8. The CDR3 loop spans 14 amino acids. The V gene's germline CDR1 is DFQATT and CDR2 SNEGSKA (reference sequence).

This clonotype was detected many times. This chain connects TRBV7-2 to TRBJ1-1, with D hard to call. V was shortened by 3 bases and J by 0 bases, with 2 bases between the two germline ends. The CDR3 covers 12 residues. Germline V gives CDR1 SGHTA, CDR2 FQGNSA. This chain's CDR3 is CASSFLNTEAFF. For the CDR3, the DNA is TGTGCCAGCAGCTTCCTGAACACTGAAGCTTTCTTT.

A remark on this clonotype: This may stem from a read error, because a much larger clone lies one nucleotide away. The gene calls are TRBV11-1 and TRBJ2-7, with 9 bases fitting TRBD1. V lost 5 bases and J lost 2; bases outside the gene matches: 4. In germline, CDR1 is SGHAT, CDR2 FQDESV (reference sequence). This CDR3 is 14 amino acids long. The CDR3 loop reads CASSHRDRAYEQYF. The DNA for the CDR3 is TGTGCCAGCAGCCACCGGGACAGGGCCTACGAGCAGTACTTC. The complete variable domain, with remaining parts taken from reference TRBV11-1 and TRBJ2-7, reads EAEVAQSPRYKITEKSQAVAFWCDPISGHATLYWYRQILGQGPELLVQFQDESVVDDSQLPKDRFSAERLKGVDSTLKIQPAELGDSAMYLCASSHRDRAYEQYFGPGTRLTVT.

Ten or more counts support this clonotype. V is TRBV20-1 and J is TRBJ2-1; D is ambiguous. Germline CDR1 is DFQATT and CDR2 is SNEGSKA (reference sequence). Deletions cut 3 bases from V and 10 bases from J, with 10 bases between. This CDR3 is 11 amino acids long. The CDR3 DNA reads TGCAGTGCTAGTCTCGGGCGGGAGCAGTTCTTC. Translating it yields CSASLGREQFF.

To note about this clonotype: A much larger clonotype is one base distant, so this may be a read error. The V call is TRBV11-2, the J call TRBJ2-2, with D hard to call. The CDR3 is made up of 15 amino acids. Trimming pared 3 bases from V and 2 bases from J, leaving 10 bases between. In germline, CDR1 is SGHAT, CDR2 FQNNGV. The chain's CDR3 is CASSLFAQNTGELFF. In DNA form, the CDR3 reads TGTGCCAGCAGCTTGTTTGCGCAAAACACCGGGGAGCTGTTTTTT.

This clonotype was counted between two and nine times. The rearrangement links TRBV7-8 to TRBJ2-1; D may be TRBD2 (5 bases). The CDR3 covers 13 residues. V gave up 0 bases and J gave up 9 bases, with 9 bases separating them. Germline lookup yields CDR1 SGHVS and CDR2 FQNEAQ. The CDR3 bases are TGTGCCAGCAGCTTAGCCCGGGGAAGTGAGCAGTTCTTC. This translates into CASSLARGSEQFF.

This chain connects TRBV5-1 to TRBJ2-7; D tentatively reads TRBD1 or TRBD2 (5 bases each). Germline V gene sequence: CDR1 SGHRS, CDR2 YFSETQ. This CDR3 contains 16 residues. V was clipped by 4 bases and J by 2 bases, with 19 bases between them. The CDR3 DNA reads as TGCGCCAGCAGCAAAACTACCGGGACGGAGGCCTACGAGCAGTACTTC. Encoded protein: CASSKTTGTEAYEQYF.

This clonotype has a handful of counts. The chain couples TRBV6-1 to TRBJ2-1, with D perhaps matching TRBD1 (6 bases). CDR3 length: 13 residues. The V and J ends lost 5 bases and 4 bases respectively, with 9 bases between them. The germline V gene encodes CDR1 MNHNS and CDR2 SASEGT. The CDR3 reads CASSRDKYNEQFF. The CDR3, as DNA: TGTGCCAGCAGTCGGGACAAGTACAATGAGCAGTTCTTC.

There are a few counts of this clonotype. V is TRBV3-1 and J is TRBJ2-1; unclear D gene. Germline values: CDR1 LGHDT, CDR2 YNNKEL (reference sequence). V was trimmed by 1 base and J by 4 bases, leaving 8 bases between them. This CDR3 has 14 residues. CDR3 residues: CASSQVVRYNEQFF. CDR3 nucleotide sequence: TGTGCCAGCAGCCAAGTGGTAAGATACAATGAGCAGTTCTTC.

The chain links TRBV7-2 to TRBJ2-7, with 11 bases aligning to TRBD2. V dropped 4 bases and J dropped 0; count of bases not matched to a gene: 8. Germline V gene lookup returns CDR1 SGHTA and CDR2 FQGNSA. This CDR3 comprises 17 residues. For the CDR3, the DNA is TGTGCCAGCAGCTCCCGGAAGACTAGCGGGGCCTCCTACGAGCAGTACTTC. Protein: CASSSRKTSGASYEQYF.

This clonotype turned up a few times. V and J are TRBV12-5 and TRBJ1-1; 7 nucleotides match TRBD1. The length of the CDR3 is 13 residues. Germline CDR1 and CDR2: LGHNT and FRNRAP. Losses at the gene ends were 3 bases for V and 7 bases for J; bases not matched to a gene: 5. In DNA, the CDR3 is TGTGCTAGTGGTTTAAAAGGGGGCGGTGAAGCTTTCTTT. Amino acid sequence: CASGLKGGGEAFF.

This clonotype was counted only a few times. The chain joins TRBV5-5 to TRBJ2-3, with a possible D match to TRBD1 (6 bases). Trimming pared 5 bases from V and 3 bases from J, leaving 13 bases between. The CDR3 length is 14 residues. Looked up from germline, CDR1 is SGHKS and CDR2 is YYEKEE (reference sequence). The CDR3 protein is CASRFGQQTDTQYF. For the CDR3, the DNA is TGTGCCAGCAGATTCGGACAGCAGACAGATACGCAGTATTTT.

This clonotype was counted only a few times. The chain recombines TRBV5-1 with TRBJ2-7, with D hard to call. Per germline, CDR1 SGHRS and CDR2 YFSETQ. The V and J ends lost 0 bases and 2 bases respectively, with 12 bases between them. The CDR3 extends over 15 amino acids. The CDR3 loop is CASSLEVGGPYEQYF. The CDR3 DNA reads TGCGCCAGCAGCTTGGAGGTTGGTGGGCCCTACGAGCAGTACTTC.

This clonotype was recorded a few times. The chain joins TRBV6-2 or TRBV6-3 to TRBJ2-1; D call uncertain. The germline V gene has CDR1 MNHEY and CDR2 SVGEGT. V was cut by 1 base and J by 0 bases, with 7 bases left in between. The CDR3 sequence is 15 residues long. This CDR3 is CASSYFQSSYNEQFF. The CDR3 nucleotides are TGTGCCAGCAGTTACTTCCAGAGCTCCTACAATGAGCAGTTCTTC.

This clonotype was observed a few times. The rearrangement joins TRBV5-1 to TRBJ1-1; 9 nucleotides agree with TRBD1. Unmatched junction bases numbered 13, after V lost 5 bases and J lost 5 bases. Germline loops: CDR1 SGHRS, CDR2 YFSETQ. The CDR3 sequence is 16 residues long. The CDR3 sequence: CASRDPGQGTGTEAFF. The CDR3 coding sequence is TGCGCCAGCAGAGACCCGGGACAGGGAACGGGGACTGAAGCTTTCTTT.

This clonotype came up many times. The rearrangement links TRBV20-1 to TRBJ2-3; D not resolved. The CDR3 spans 14 residues. Germline CDR1 DFQATT, CDR2 SNEGSKA (reference sequence). V gave up 0 bases and J gave up 2 bases, with 9 bases separating them. The CDR3 coding sequence is TGCAGTGCTAGAGATGTACGCTCCACAGATACGCAGTATTTT. Translated, it gives CSARDVRSTDTQYF.

CDR3 region: CASSWSGRQINQPQHF. Written as DNA, the CDR3 is TGTGCCAGCAGTTGGTCCGGTAGACAGATTAATCAGCCCCAGCATTTT. The J gene is TRBJ1-5, the V gene TRBV28; maybe TRBD1 (5 bases). The CDR3 is made up of 16 amino acids. The ends were cut back, 4 bases at V and 4 bases at J, with 17 bases in the middle. Germline CDR1 and CDR2: MDHEN and SYDVKM.